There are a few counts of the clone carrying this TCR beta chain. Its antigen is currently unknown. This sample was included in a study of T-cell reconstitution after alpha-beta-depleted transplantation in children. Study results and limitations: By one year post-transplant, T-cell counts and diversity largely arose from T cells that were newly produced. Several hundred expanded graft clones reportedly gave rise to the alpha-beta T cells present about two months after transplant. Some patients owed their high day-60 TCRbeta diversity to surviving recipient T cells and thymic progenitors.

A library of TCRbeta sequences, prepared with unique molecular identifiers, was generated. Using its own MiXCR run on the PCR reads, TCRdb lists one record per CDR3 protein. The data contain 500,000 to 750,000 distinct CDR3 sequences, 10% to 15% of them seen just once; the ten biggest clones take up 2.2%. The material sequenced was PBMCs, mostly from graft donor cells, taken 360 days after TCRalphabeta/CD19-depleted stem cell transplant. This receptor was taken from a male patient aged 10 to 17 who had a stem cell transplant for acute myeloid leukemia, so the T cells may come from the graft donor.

The CDR3 here is CASSGGTAFSYEQYF. For the CDR3, the DNA is TGTGCCAGCAGCGGGGGGACGGCATTCTCCTACGAGCAGTACTTC. The rearrangement uses TRBV9 and TRBJ2-7; possibly TRBD1 or TRBD2 for D (5 bases each). The CDR3 is 15 amino acids. The germline V gene encodes CDR1 SGDLS and CDR2 YYNGEE. V was pared by 3 bases and J by 0 bases, with 13 bases between.